The 27 T cell receptor beta chains below come from one sample, sequenced in a study of T cells in women clearing cervical HPV infection. The assay was immunoSEQ multiplex PCR, and TCRdb's table has in-frame clones only and misses some. The table gives about 37,000 clones; the top ten clones make up 1.4% of it. The specimen was blood buffy coat. The receptor source for this set is a woman between 18 and 70 years old with a cervical HPV16 infection that either progressed to CIN3+ or cleared (not recorded which).

Worth noting for this clone: The read ends 3 residues shy of where the CDR3 ends; the end is completed using the germline J gene. The V gene is TRBV18, the J gene TRBJ1-2; D remains unclear. Germline values: CDR1 KGHSH, CDR2 LQKENI. The V gene lost 1 base and the J gene lost 6 bases, with 9 bases spanning the gap. This CDR3 is 13 amino acids long. This CDR3 is CASSPRQENGYTF. The DNA read from the CDR3 is TGTGCCAGCTCACCACGCCAGGAGAATGGC.

As for this clone: Sequencing ends 3 residues short of the CDR3 end; the germline J gene provides the rest. The chain couples TRBV10-3 to TRBJ2-3; TRBD2 matches at 9 bases. The J segment lost 2 bases and the V segment lost 6 bases, leaving 9 bases of the junction unmatched. This CDR3 contains 16 residues. Per germline, CDR1 ENHRY and CDR2 SYGVKD. The chain's CDR3 is CAIRTSLAGNTDTQYF. The sequenced part of the CDR3 DNA is TGTGCCATCAGAACCAGTCTAGCGGGAAACACAGATACG.

A word on this clone: The read comes to an end 3 residues before the CDR3 does, leaving the germline J gene to fill in the end. This chain connects TRBV7-9 to TRBJ2-3, with unresolved D. Trimming left V 7 bases short and J 4 bases short, with 9 bases between. The CDR3 length is 12 residues. CDR1 is SEHNR and CDR2 is FQNEAQ in the germline V gene (reference sequence). The sequenced part of the CDR3 DNA is TGTGCCAGCACCACAGTGGCAGATACG. It yields the protein CASTTVADT. The complete CDR3 sequence is CASTTVADTQYF.

In regard to this clone: Read coverage stops 3 residues before the CDR3 terminus; the germline J gene supplies the remainder. The gene calls are TRBV5-1 and TRBJ2-3; D is unresolved. Trimming took 2 bases from V and 0 from J, leaving 7 bases between them. The germline gives CDR1 SGHRS, CDR2 YFSETQ. The CDR3 is made up of 14 amino acids. The CDR3 protein is CASSFLPSTDTQYF. The covered CDR3 bases are TGCGCCAGCAGCTTTCTCCCTAGCACAGATACG.

In regard to this clone: The DNA ends 3 residues before the CDR3 does, and the rest of the CDR3 is filled in from the germline J gene. The chain employs TRBV5-1 and TRBJ2-2; perhaps TRBD1 as D (5 bases). The germline gives CDR1 SGHRS, CDR2 YFSETQ. Trimming removed 2 bases at V and 0 bases at J, with 11 bases between. CDR3 length: 16 amino acids. CDR3 sequence: CASSFLSGSNTGELFF. The sequenced CDR3 bases are TGCGCCAGCAGCTTTTTGTCAGGGTCGAACACCGGGGAG. Drawing the rest from reference TRBV5-1 and TRBJ2-2, the complete variable domain is KAGVTQTPRYLIKTRGQQVTLSCSPISGHRSVSWYQQTPGQGLQFLFEYFSETQRNKGNFPGRFSGRQFSNSRSEMNVSTLELGDSALYLCASSFLSGSNTGELFFGEGSRLTVL.

Worth noting for this clone: The read ends 3 residues shy of where the CDR3 ends; the end is completed using the germline J gene. The V call is TRBV2, the J call TRBJ2-2; TRBD1 matches 7 bases. In germline, CDR1 is SNHLY, CDR2 FYNNEI. This CDR3 contains 14 residues. CDR3 bases read: TGTGCCAGCAGCGGACAGGCCCACGCTGAAAAG. Amino acids: CASSGQAHAEK. The whole CDR3 sequence reads CASSGQAHAEKLFF.

About this clone: The CDR3 end lies 3 residues beyond the end of the read and is filled in from the germline J gene. V gene TRBV18 combines with J gene TRBJ1-2; TRBD1 matches at 7 bases. With 1 base clipped from V and 2 bases from J, the junction kept 7 bases outside the gene matches. CDR1 KGHSH and CDR2 LQKENI come from the germline V gene. This CDR3 is 16 amino acids long. CDR3 sequence: CASSPLPGQLNYGYTF. Partial CDR3 DNA: TGTGCCAGCTCACCACTACCGGGACAGTTAAACTATGGC.

Notes on this clone: The read halts 3 residues ahead of the CDR3 end, with the missing end drawn from the germline J gene. The chain combines TRBV6-2 or TRBV6-3 with TRBJ2-1; either TRBD1 or TRBD2 may fit D (5 bases each). The CDR3 has 17 amino acids. The germline V gene encodes CDR1 MNHEY and CDR2 SVGEGT. Trimming stripped 8 bases from V and 0 bases from J, with 20 bases between. CDR3 DNA, as far as it was read: TGTGCCAGCGGACACGAAAGGAGAGGGAACTCCTACAATGAG. Amino acid sequence: CASGHERRGNSYNE. The CDR3 in full is CASGHERRGNSYNEQFF.

Details on this clone: Coverage ceases 3 residues before the CDR3 finishes, and the germline J gene fills in the end. The V call is TRBV7-7, the J call TRBJ2-3, with D possibly TRBD1 on 6 matching bases. V was pared by 1 base and J by 6 bases, with 8 bases between. The CDR3 spans 13 residues. The germline V gene encodes CDR1 SSHAT and CDR2 FNYEAQ (reference sequence). Incomplete CDR3 DNA: TGTGCCAGCAGCTTAGACCAGGGGGATACG. Protein product: CASSLDQGDT. In full, the CDR3 is CASSLDQGDTQYF.

With regard to this clone: Read sequence stops 3 residues before the CDR3 end, and the germline J gene provides the missing end. The rearrangement joins TRBV5-1 to TRBJ1-2, with TRBD1 as a possible D gene (6 bases). The CDR3 runs to 15 residues. V was clipped by 0 bases and J by 2 bases, with 11 bases between them. Germline CDR1 SGHRS, CDR2 YFSETQ. The CDR3 bases that were read are TGCGCCAGCAGCTTGGGAACAGGGAAAAACTATGGC. Protein product: CASSLGTGKNYG. The whole CDR3 region reads CASSLGTGKNYGYTF.

As concerns this clone: Read coverage stops 3 residues before the CDR3 terminus; the germline J gene supplies the remainder. J is TRBJ1-2 and V is TRBV18, with D possibly being TRBD1 (6 bases). Germline lookup yields CDR1 KGHSH and CDR2 LQKENI. The CDR3 loop spans 14 amino acids. The sequenced CDR3 bases are TGTGCCAGCTCGCGGGAGACAGGCTACAATGAC. This sequence encodes CASSRETGYND. From start to end, the CDR3 is CASSRETGYNDYTF. The variable domain in full, completed from reference TRBV18 and TRBJ1-2, reads NAGVMQNPRHLVRRRGQEARLRCSPMKGHSHVYWYRQLPEEGLKFMVYLQKENIIDESGMPKERFSAEFPKEGPSILRIQQVVRGDSAAYFCASSRETGYNDYTFGSGTRLTVV.

With respect to this clone: The CDR3 end is not reached by the read, which stops 3 residues before it; the germline J gene fills it in. V is TRBV18 and J is TRBJ2-7, with 9 bases fitting TRBD2. CDR3 length: 15 residues. Unmatched junction bases numbered 3, after V lost 3 bases and J lost 0 bases. CDR1 is KGHSH, CDR2 LQKENI, per germline. The sequenced part of the CDR3 DNA is TGTGCCAGCTCACCTATAGCGGGAGACTCCTACGAG. Translating gives CASSPIAGDSYE. The entire CDR3 protein reads CASSPIAGDSYEQYF.

Remarks on this clone: The read comes to an end 3 residues before the CDR3 does, leaving the germline J gene to fill in the end. This chain joins TRBV7-2 and TRBJ2-5; the D is unclear. The V gene lost 5 bases and the J gene lost 5 bases, with 18 bases spanning the gap. In germline, CDR1 is SGHTA, CDR2 FQGNSA. This CDR3 region has 15 residues. The CDR3 reads CASSLQTQVGETQYF. The covered CDR3 bases are TGTGCCAGCAGCCTCCAGACCCAAGTAGGGGAGACC.

As concerns this clone: The CDR3 goes on 3 residues after the read ends, and that part is filled in from the germline J gene. The V gene is TRBV19, the J gene TRBJ2-3, with 10 bases matching TRBD2. The V gene's germline CDR1 is LNHDA and CDR2 SQIVND (reference sequence). The CDR3 sequence is 16 residues long. V lost 3 bases to trimming and J lost 0 bases; unmatched junction nucleotides: 3. The sequenced part of the CDR3 DNA is TGTGCCAGTAGTATCTTTAGCGGGAGGAGCACAGATACG. It is translated as CASSIFSGRSTDT. The complete CDR3 reads CASSIFSGRSTDTQYF.

Comments on this clone: The read finishes 3 residues shy of the CDR3 end, and the germline J gene is used to complete it. This chain links TRBV7-3 with TRBJ2-5, with 9 bases identical to TRBD2. V lost 4 bases to trimming and J lost 4 bases; unmatched junction nucleotides: 7. The CDR3 extends over 15 amino acids. Germline assignment: CDR1 SGHTA and CDR2 FQGTGA. The CDR3 sequence: CASSSTGTSRETQYF. The sequenced CDR3 bases are TGTGCCAGCAGCTCCACCGGGACTAGCAGAGAGACC.

With regard to this clone: With the read ending 3 residues before the CDR3 end, the germline J gene is used to fill in that end. The chain carries TRBV7-2 and TRBJ2-3, with D uncertain. Germline V gene data show CDR1 as SGHTA and CDR2 as FQGNSA. The CDR3 extends over 12 amino acids. Partial CDR3 DNA: TGTGCCAGCAGCTTAGGGCTCAGGACG. Translating it yields CASSLGLRT. The whole CDR3 protein is CASSLGLRTQYF.

The CDR3 region is CASSLGELEFSEQYF. CDR3 DNA, as far as it was read: TGTGCCAGCAGCTTGGGGGAACTAGAATTCTCCGAG. The chain has TRBV5-4 and TRBJ2-7; D is possibly TRBD2 (5 bases). The read finishes 3 residues shy of the CDR3 end, and the germline J gene is used to complete it. Germline CDR1 reads SGHNT; CDR2 reads YYREEE (reference sequence). V lost 0 bases and J 6 bases, leaving 16 bases between the germline ends. This CDR3 has 15 residues. Using reference TRBV5-4 and TRBJ2-7 for the parts outside the CDR3, the full variable domain is ETGVTQSPTHLIKTRGQQVTLRCSSQSGHNTVSWYQQALGQGPQFIFQYYREEENGRGNFPPRFSGLQFPNYSSELNVNALELDDSALYLCASSLGELEFSEQYFGPGTRLTVT.

On this clone itself: The CDR3 end is not reached by the read, which stops 3 residues before it; the germline J gene fills it in. The J gene is TRBJ1-1, the V gene TRBV7-9, with 9 nucleotides matching TRBD1. The ends lost 5 bases at V and 2 bases at J; junction bases unmatched: 3. Germline CDR1 SEHNR, CDR2 FQNEAQ (reference sequence). The CDR3 spans 14 residues. Incomplete CDR3 DNA: TGTGCCAGCAGCCCGGGACAGGGTAACACTGAA. Protein sequence: CASSPGQGNTE. The entire CDR3 protein reads CASSPGQGNTEAFF.

CDR3 bases read: TGTGCCTCCCAGTCGGGGTCTTACGAG. This codes for CASQSGSYE. The entire CDR3 sequence reads CASQSGSYEQYF. The chain joins TRBV10-3 to TRBJ2-7, with a possible D match to TRBD2 (5 bases). The CDR3 end falls 3 residues outside the read, so it is completed with the germline J gene. The CDR3 runs to 12 residues. Germline V gene sequence: CDR1 ENHRY, CDR2 SYGVKD. Trimming left V 11 bases short and J 4 bases short, with 15 bases between.

A note on this clone: The missing CDR3 end, 3 residues past where the read stops, is filled in from the germline J gene. The chain employs TRBV5-1 and TRBJ1-6, with D perhaps TRBD1 (6 bases). The CDR3 has 17 amino acids. Germline CDR1 and CDR2: SGHRS and YFSETQ. V was pared by 0 bases and J by 0 bases, with 10 bases between. The DNA read from the CDR3 is TGCGCCAGCAGCTTGGGTGACAGGAGCTCCTATAATTCACCC. This codes for CASSLGDRSSYNSP. The whole CDR3 sequence is CASSLGDRSSYNSPLHF.

Notes on this clone: The read ends 3 residues early relative to the CDR3; the germline J gene fills the gap. V usage is TRBV30 and J usage is TRBJ1-5, with 7 bases that match TRBD1. V shed 3 bases, J shed 2 bases, and the junction held 10 bases outside the gene matches. This CDR3 has 16 amino acids. Germline V gene sequence: CDR1 GTSNPN, CDR2 SVGIG (reference sequence). The CDR3 here is CAWSLRDREGNQPQHF. The sequenced part of the CDR3 DNA is TGTGCCTGGAGCCTCCGCGACAGGGAGGGCAATCAGCCC.

Concerning this clone: The read is 3 residues too short to cover the CDR3 end, so that end is filled in from the germline J gene. V is TRBV7-9 and J is TRBJ2-7; 8 nucleotides match TRBD2. V was pared by 5 bases and J by 3 bases, with 6 bases of the junction left unmatched. From germline, CDR1 is SEHNR and CDR2 FQNEAQ (reference sequence). The CDR3 covers 14 residues. This CDR3 reads CASSKTGGDYEQYF. CDR3 bases read: TGTGCCAGCAGCAAGACCGGGGGGGACTACGAG.

Concerning this clone: The read terminates 3 residues before the CDR3 end, so the remaining end is supplied by the germline J gene. The chain is built from TRBV7-3 and TRBJ2-2; D is undetermined. CDR1 and CDR2 (germline): SGHTA, FQGTGA. V was pared by 0 bases and J by 6 bases, with 5 bases between. This CDR3 has 13 residues. The CDR3 loop reads CASSLTAPGELFF. Incomplete CDR3 DNA: TGTGCCAGCAGCTTAACGGCTCCCGGGGAG.

On this clone: The read ends 3 residues early relative to the CDR3; the germline J gene fills the gap. V gene TRBV19 combines with J gene TRBJ1-5; the D gene is possibly TRBD1 (5 bases). There are 14 residues in the CDR3. Trimming left V 3 bases short and J 6 bases short, with 12 bases between. Germline V lookup: CDR1 LNHDA, CDR2 SQIVND (reference sequence). The covered CDR3 bases are TGTGCCAGTAGTATCCGGGGGGAAAGTCAGCCC. Protein product: CASSIRGESQP. The whole CDR3 is CASSIRGESQPQHF. Using reference TRBV19 and TRBJ1-5 for the parts outside the CDR3, the full variable domain is DGGITQSPKYLFRKEGQNVTLSCEQNLNHDAMYWYRQDPGQGLRLIYYSQIVNDFQKGDIAEGYSVSREKKESFPLTVTSAQKNPTAFYLCASSIRGESQPQHFGDGTRLSIL.

To note about this clone: The CDR3 is cut off 3 residues early in the read; its end comes from the germline J gene. The rearrangement joins TRBV7-3 to TRBJ1-2, with 9 bases that match TRBD1. The V segment lost 5 bases and the J segment 4 bases; nucleotides outside the gene matches: 2. Per germline, CDR1 SGHTA and CDR2 FQGTGA. This CDR3 contains 13 residues. CDR3 region: CASSGDRVYGYTF. Partial CDR3 DNA: TGTGCCAGCAGCGGGGACAGGGTCTATGGC.

As for this clone: The read ends 3 residues shy of where the CDR3 ends; the end is completed using the germline J gene. V usage is TRBV19 and J usage is TRBJ1-1; D possibly corresponds to TRBD1 (5 bases). V lost 10 bases to trimming and J lost 4 bases, with 22 bases between them. The germline V gene encodes CDR1 LNHDA and CDR2 SQIVND (reference sequence). This CDR3 has 15 amino acids. The CDR3 is CATRSFQGSGTEAFF. CDR3 DNA (partial): TGTGCCACACGCTCCTTTCAGGGTTCAGGCACTGAA.

Worth noting for this clone: The CDR3 goes on 3 residues after the read ends, and that part is filled in from the germline J gene. V is TRBV4-2 and J is TRBJ2-3; TRBD2 agrees at 9 bases. Germline values: CDR1 LGHNA, CDR2 YNFKEQ. The CDR3 length is 17 residues. V lost 1 base, J lost 5 bases, and 10 bases stayed unmatched. CDR3 region: CASSQGGLAGREDTQYF. Partial CDR3 DNA: TGTGCCAGCAGCCAAGGTGGGCTAGCGGGGAGGGAAGATACG.